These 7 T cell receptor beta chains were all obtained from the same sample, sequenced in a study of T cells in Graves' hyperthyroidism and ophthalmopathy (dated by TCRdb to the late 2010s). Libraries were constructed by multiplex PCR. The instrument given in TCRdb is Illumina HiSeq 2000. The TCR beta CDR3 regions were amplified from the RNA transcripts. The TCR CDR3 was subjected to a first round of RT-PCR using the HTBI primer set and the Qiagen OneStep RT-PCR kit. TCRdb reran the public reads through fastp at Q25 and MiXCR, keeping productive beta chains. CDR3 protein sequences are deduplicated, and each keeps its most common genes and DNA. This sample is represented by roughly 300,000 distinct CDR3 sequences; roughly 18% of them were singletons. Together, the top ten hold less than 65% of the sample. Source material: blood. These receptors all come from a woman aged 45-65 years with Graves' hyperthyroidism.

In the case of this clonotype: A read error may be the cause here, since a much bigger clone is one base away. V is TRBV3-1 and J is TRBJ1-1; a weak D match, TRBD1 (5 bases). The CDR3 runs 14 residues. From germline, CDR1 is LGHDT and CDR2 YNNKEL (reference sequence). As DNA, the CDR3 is TGTGCCAGCAGCGCCCAGGAGGGGAACGCTGAAGCTTTCTTT. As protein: CASSAQEGNAEAFF.

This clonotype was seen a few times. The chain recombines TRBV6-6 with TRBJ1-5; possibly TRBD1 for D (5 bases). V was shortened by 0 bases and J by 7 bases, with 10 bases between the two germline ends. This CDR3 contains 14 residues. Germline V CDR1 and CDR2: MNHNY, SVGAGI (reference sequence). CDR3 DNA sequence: TGTGCCAGCAGTTACTCAGGGGATGGCCAGCCCCAGCATTTT. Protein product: CASSYSGDGQPQHF.

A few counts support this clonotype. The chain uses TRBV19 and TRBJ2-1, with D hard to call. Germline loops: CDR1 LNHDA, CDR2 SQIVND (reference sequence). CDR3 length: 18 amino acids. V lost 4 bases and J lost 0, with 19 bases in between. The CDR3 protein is CASSNRVLRFSSYNEQFF. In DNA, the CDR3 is TGTGCCAGTAGTAATCGGGTGTTGCGGTTCAGCTCCTACAATGAGCAGTTCTTC.

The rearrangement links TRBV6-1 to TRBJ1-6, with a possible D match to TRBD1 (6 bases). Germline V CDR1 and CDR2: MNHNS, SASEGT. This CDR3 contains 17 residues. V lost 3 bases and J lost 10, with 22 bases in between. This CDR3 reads CASSDIPARGAGSPLHF. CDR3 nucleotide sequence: TGTGCCAGCAGTGATATCCCCGCCAGGGGAGCAGGGTCACCCCTCCACTTT.

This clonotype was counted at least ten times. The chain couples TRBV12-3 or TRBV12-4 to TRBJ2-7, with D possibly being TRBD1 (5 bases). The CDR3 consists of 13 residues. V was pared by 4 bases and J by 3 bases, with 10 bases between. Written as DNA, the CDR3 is TGTGCCAGCAGTTGGGGCGTGAACTACGAGCAGTACGTC. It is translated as CASSWGVNYEQYV.

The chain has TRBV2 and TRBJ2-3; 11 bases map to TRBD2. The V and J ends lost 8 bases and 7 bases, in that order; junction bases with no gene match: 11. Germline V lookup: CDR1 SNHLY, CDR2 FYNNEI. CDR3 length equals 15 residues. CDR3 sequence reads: CASLKFSGGGNTQYF. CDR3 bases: TGTGCCAGCCTAAAGTTTAGCGGGGGGGGGAATACGCAGTATTTT.

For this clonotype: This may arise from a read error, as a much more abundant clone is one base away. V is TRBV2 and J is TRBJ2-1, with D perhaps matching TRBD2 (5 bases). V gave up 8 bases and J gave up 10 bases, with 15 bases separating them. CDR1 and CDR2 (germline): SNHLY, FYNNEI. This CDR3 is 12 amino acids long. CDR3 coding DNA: TGTGCCAGCCTAGGGAGCAATCGCGAGCAGTTCTTC. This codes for CASLGSNREQFF.